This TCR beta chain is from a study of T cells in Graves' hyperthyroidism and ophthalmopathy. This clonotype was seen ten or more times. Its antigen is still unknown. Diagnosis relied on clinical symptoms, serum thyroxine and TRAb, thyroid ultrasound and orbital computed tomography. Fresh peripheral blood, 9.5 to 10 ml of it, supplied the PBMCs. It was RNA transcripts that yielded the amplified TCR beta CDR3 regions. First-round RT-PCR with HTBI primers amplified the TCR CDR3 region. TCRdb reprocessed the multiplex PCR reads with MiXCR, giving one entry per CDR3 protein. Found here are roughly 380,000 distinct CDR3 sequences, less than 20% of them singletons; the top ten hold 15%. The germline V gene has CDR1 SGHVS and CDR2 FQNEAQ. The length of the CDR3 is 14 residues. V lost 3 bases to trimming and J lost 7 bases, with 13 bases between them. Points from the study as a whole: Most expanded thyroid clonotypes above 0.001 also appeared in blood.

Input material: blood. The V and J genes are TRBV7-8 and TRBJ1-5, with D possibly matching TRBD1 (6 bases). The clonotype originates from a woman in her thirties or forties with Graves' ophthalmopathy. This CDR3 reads CASSFGTLAQPQHF. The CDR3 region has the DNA TGTGCCAGCAGCTTCGGGACACTGGCCCAGCCCCAGCATTTT.